This T cell receptor (beta chain) is drawn from a study of HIV-infected patients and healthy controls. This clonotype has ten or more counts. About 500 ng RNA was reverse transcribed with alpha and beta constant-region primers. Each of the alpha and beta chains got its own library through chain-specific third strand synthesis with indices. TCRdb reprocessed the 5' RACE reads via MiXCR and lists one record per CDR3 protein. The sample has approximately 18,000 distinct CDR3 sequences, approximately 9.6% seen once; the top ten hold over 2.5%. No cell fractionation was done, so the repertoire covers all unsorted peripheral blood T cells. The sample taken for sequencing was blood. This receptor was obtained from an adult in good health.

The CDR3 DNA reads TGTGCCACCAGTGTCCTGGCGGATTACAATGAGCAGTTCTTC. Translation: CATSVLADYNEQFF. The chain is built from TRBV24-1 and TRBJ2-1; D unclear. The CDR3 contains 14 residues. Deletions cut 5 bases from V and 4 bases from J, with 11 bases between. The germline CDR1 and CDR2 sequences are KGHDR and SFDVKD.